This T cell receptor (beta chain) came from a study of blood T cell repertoires in COVID-19. On the study more broadly: Sites across the United States, Italy and Spain contributed samples from acute and convalescent COVID-19.

Authors' methods: Estimated nucleated cell counts came from reference gene primer amplification. Here immunoSEQ multiplex PCR was the method, and the copy in TCRdb shows in-frame clones only, minus some. V and J calls and clone size are copied from that table; D and trimming were computed from the DNA. The sample gives about 69,000 clones, around 89% of which show up once; about 4.9% is in the top ten. The CDR3 is 20 amino acids. V lost 2 bases to trimming and J lost 3 bases; unmatched junction nucleotides: 18. Germline CDR1 and CDR2: LGHNA and YNFKEQ. The sample comprised peripheral blood. The chain recombines TRBV4-2 with TRBJ2-3, with 9 bases matching TRBD2. This sequence originates from a man in his forties or fifties with acute or convalescent COVID-19. The CDR3 DNA reads TGTGCCAGCAGCCAAATTTCGTCGGGTAGTGCGGGAGGGCTGACAGATACGCAGTATTTT. It codes for CASSQISSGSAGGLTDTQYF.